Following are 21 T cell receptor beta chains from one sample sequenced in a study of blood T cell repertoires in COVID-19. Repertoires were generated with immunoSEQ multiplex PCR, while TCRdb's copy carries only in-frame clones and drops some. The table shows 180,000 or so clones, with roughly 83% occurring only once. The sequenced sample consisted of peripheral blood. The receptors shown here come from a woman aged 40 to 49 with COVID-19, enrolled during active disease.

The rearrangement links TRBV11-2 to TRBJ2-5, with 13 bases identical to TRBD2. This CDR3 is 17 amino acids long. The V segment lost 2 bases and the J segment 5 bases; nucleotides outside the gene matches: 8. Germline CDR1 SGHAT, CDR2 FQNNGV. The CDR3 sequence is CASSLSLAGGPGETQYF. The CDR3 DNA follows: TGTGCCAGCAGCTTATCACTAGCGGGGGGGCCTGGGGAGACCCAGTACTTC. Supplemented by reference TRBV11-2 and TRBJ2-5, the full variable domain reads EAGVAQSPRYKIIEKRQSVAFWCNPISGHATLYWYQQILGQGPKLLIQFQNNGVVDDSQLPKDRFSAERLKGVDSTLKIQPAKLEDSAVYLCASSLSLAGGPGETQYFGPGTRLLVL.

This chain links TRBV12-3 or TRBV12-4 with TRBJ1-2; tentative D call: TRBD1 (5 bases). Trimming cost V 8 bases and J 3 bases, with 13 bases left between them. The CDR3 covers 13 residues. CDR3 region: CASWGGRDYGYTF. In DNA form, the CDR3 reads TGTGCCAGCTGGGGCGGCAGGGACTATGGCTACACCTTC.

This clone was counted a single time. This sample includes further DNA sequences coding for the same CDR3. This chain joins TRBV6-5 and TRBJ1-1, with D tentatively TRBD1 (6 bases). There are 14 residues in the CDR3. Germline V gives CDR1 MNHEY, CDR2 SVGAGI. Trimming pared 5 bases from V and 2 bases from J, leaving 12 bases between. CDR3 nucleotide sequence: TGTGCCAGCAGTCCTACAGGGTTCAACACTGAAGCTTTCTTT. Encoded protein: CASSPTGFNTEAFF.

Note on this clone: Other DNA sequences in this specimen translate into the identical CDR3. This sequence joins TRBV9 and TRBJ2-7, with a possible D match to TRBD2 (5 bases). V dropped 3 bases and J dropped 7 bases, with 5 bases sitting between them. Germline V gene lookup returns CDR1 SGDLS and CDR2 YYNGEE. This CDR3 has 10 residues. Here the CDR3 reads CASSGREQYF. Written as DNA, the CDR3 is TGTGCCAGCAGCGGGAGGGAGCAGTACTTC.

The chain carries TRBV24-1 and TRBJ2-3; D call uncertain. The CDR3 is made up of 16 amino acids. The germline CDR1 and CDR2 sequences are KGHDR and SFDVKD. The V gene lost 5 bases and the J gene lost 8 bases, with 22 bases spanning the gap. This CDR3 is CATSATEPATLGTQYF. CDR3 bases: TGTGCCACCAGTGCGACTGAACCAGCCACCCTGGGTACGCAGTATTTT.

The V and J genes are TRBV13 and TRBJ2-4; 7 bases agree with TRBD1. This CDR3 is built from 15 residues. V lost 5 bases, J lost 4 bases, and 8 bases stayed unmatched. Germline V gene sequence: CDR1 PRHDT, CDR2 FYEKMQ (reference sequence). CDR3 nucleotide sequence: TGTGCCAGCAGCCTTAGGGGGCAGGGGAAAAACATTCAGTACTTC. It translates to CASSLRGQGKNIQYF.

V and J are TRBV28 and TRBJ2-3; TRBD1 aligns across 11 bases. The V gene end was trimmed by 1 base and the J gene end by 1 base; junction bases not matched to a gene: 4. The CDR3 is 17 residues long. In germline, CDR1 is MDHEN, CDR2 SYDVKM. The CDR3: CASSLSGTGGGTDTQYF. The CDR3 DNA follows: TGTGCCAGCAGTTTATCCGGGACAGGGGGTGGCACAGATACGCAGTATTTT. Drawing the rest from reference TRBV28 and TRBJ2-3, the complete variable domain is DVKVTQSSRYLVKRTGEKVFLECVQDMDHENMFWYRQDPGLGLRLIYFSYDVKMKEKGDIPEGYSVSREKKERFSLILESASTNQTSMYLCASSLSGTGGGTDTQYFGPGTRLTVL.

The DNA for the CDR3 is TGTGCCAGCAGCCCCGGGACATTCGGAAACACCATATATTTT. Amino acid sequence: CASSPGTFGNTIYF. V is TRBV7-2 and J is TRBJ1-3, with a weak D call TRBD1 (6 bases). The CDR3 runs to 14 residues. CDR1 and CDR2 from the germline V gene are SGHTA and FQGNSA. V shed 5 bases and J shed 4 bases, with 12 bases lying between them.

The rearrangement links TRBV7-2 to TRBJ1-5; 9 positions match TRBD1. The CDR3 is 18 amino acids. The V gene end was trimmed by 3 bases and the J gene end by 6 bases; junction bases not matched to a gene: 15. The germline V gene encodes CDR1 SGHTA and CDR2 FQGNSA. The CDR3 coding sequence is TGTGCCAGCAGCTTTATGACTCGGACAGGGGTCTATCCTCAGCCCCAGCATTTT. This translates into CASSFMTRTGVYPQPQHF.

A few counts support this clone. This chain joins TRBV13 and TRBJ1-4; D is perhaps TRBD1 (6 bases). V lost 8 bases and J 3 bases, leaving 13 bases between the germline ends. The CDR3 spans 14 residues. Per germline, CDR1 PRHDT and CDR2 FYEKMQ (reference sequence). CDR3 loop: CASGTRTANEKLFF. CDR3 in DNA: TGTGCCAGCGGGACACGGACAGCTAATGAAAAACTGTTTTTT.

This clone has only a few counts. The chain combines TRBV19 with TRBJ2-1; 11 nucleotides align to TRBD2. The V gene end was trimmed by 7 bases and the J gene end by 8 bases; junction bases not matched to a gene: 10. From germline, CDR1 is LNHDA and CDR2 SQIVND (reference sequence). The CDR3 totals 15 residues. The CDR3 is CASKLGLAGGDEQFF. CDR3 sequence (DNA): TGTGCCAGTAAACTGGGGCTAGCGGGGGGCGATGAGCAGTTCTTC.

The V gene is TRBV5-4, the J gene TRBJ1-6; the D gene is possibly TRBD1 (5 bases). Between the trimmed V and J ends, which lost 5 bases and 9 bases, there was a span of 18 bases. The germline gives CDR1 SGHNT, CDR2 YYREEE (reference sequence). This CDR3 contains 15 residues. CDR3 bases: TGTGCCAGCAGGGGGGAGGGAAGTGGGTCTTCACCCCTCCACTTT. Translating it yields CASRGEGSGSSPLHF.

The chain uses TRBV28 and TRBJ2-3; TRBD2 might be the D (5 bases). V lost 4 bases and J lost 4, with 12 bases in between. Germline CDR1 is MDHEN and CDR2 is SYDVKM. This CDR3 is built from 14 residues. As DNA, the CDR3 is TGTGCCAGCAGTTACGGGATTTGGGCAGATACGCAGTATTTT. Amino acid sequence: CASSYGIWADTQYF.

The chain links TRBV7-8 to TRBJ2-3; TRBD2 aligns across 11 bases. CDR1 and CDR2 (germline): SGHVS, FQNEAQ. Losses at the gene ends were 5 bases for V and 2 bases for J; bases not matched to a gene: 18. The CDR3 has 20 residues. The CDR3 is CASSRDPPSGRPPTTDTQYF. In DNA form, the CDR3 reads TGTGCCAGCAGCCGAGACCCTCCTAGCGGGAGGCCTCCTACCACAGATACGCAGTATTTT.

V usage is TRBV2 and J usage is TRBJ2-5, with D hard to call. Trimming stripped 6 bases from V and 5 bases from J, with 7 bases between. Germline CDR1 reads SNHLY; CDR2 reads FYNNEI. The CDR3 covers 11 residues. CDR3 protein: CASRVLETQYF. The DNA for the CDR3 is TGTGCCAGCAGGGTACTGGAGACCCAGTACTTC.

The CDR3 reads CASSPQSHTYEQYF. CDR3 sequence (DNA): TGTGCCAGCTCACCACAGTCACATACCTACGAGCAGTACTTC. The J gene is TRBJ2-7, the V gene TRBV18, with D unclear. From germline, CDR1 is KGHSH and CDR2 LQKENI. Deletions cut 1 base from V and 2 bases from J, with 9 bases between. This CDR3 is 14 amino acids long.

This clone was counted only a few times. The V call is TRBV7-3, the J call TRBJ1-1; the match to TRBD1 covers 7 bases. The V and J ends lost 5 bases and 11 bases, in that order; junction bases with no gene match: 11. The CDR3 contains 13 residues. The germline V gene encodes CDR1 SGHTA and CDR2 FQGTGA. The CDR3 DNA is TGTGCCAGCAGCCCGAGCCCCGGACAGGAGGCTTTCTTT. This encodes CASSPSPGQEAFF.

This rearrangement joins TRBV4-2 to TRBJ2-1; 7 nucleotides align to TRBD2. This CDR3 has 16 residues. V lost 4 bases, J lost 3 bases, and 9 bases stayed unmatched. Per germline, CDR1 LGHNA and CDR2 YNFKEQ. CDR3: CASSPQEGRGYNEQFF. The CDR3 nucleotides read TGTGCCAGCAGCCCTCAGGAGGGGAGGGGCTACAATGAGCAGTTCTTC.

The CDR3 protein is CASSQDPRQERKETQYF. The CDR3 nucleotides are TGTGCCAGCAGCCAAGACCCCAGACAGGAAAGGAAAGAGACCCAGTACTTC. The chain links TRBV14 to TRBJ2-5, with D perhaps matching TRBD1 (6 bases). The V gene's germline CDR1 is SGHDN and CDR2 FVKESK. The V gene lost 0 bases and the J gene lost 3 bases, with 17 bases spanning the gap. CDR3 length: 17 residues. The complete variable domain, with remaining parts taken from reference TRBV14 and TRBJ2-5, reads EAGVTQFPSHSVIEKGQTVTLRCDPISGHDNLYWYRRVMGKEIKFLLHFVKESKQDESGMPNNRFLAERTGGTYSTLKVQPAELEDSGVYFCASSQDPRQERKETQYFGPGTRLLVL.

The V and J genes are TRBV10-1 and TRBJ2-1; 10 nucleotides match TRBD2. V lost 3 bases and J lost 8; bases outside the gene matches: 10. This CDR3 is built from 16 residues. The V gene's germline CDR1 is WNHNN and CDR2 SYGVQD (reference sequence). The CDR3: CASSDPLAGEGDEQFF. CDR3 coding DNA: TGCGCCAGCAGTGACCCCCTAGCGGGAGAGGGAGATGAGCAGTTCTTC.

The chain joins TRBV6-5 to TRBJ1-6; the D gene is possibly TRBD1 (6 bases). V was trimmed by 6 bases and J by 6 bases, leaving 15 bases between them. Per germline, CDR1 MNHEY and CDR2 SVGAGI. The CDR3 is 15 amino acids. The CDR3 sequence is CASRPAGAGNSPLHF. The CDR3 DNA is TGTGCCAGCAGACCCGCGGGGGCGGGTAATTCACCCCTCCACTTT.